These T cell receptor beta chains were read from a single sample in a study of T cells in Graves' hyperthyroidism and ophthalmopathy. A single record per CDR3 protein comes from TCRdb applying MiXCR to the multiplex PCR reads. The sample carries 550,000 to 650,000 distinct CDR3 sequences, 11% to 15% recorded once. Sequenced material: blood. These receptors were taken from a woman under 40 with Graves' hyperthyroidism that later progressed to Graves' ophthalmopathy. Each CDR3 is given with its conserved first and last residue. A D gene is named only where the DNA matches it firmly. Rows give clone size only sometimes, using once, few, many, or a class for an expanded clone.

clone_size	j_call	v_call	d_call	cdr3_nt	cdr3_aa
many	TRBJ2-2	TRBV15	-	TGTGCCACCAGCAGAGATTCGACAGGGAACACCGGGGAGCTGTTTTTT	CATSRDSTGNTGELFF
many	TRBJ1-1	TRBV7-3	-	TGTGCCAGCAGCTTAACTGAAGGGCCAGCCACTGAAGCTTTCTTT	CASSLTEGPATEAFF
many	TRBJ2-5	TRBV2	-	TGTGCCAGCCATGCGAGTCAAGAGACCCAGTACTTC	CASHASQETQYF
few	TRBJ2-1	TRBV7-2	TRBD2	TGTGCCAGCAGAGCTGCCGGGACTAGCGGGAGGGCCGCTTACAATGAGCAGTTCTTC	CASRAAGTSGRAAYNEQFF
many	TRBJ2-7	TRBV28	TRBD2	TGTCTCACCCGGGCTAGCGGGACCTACGAGCAGTACTTC	CLTRASGTYEQYF
many	TRBJ2-7	TRBV28	-	TGTGCCAGCAGTTCCCCCCGGGGGAGCCGCAGCGAGCAGTACTTC	CASSSPRGSRSEQYF
many	TRBJ2-7	TRBV11-3	-	TGTGCCAGCAGTACGGGACTGACGTATGGGGAGCAGTACTTC	CASSTGLTYGEQYF
many	TRBJ2-7	TRBV5-1	TRBD1	TGCGCCAGCAGCTTTAATCAATGGGCAGGGGGCATCAACGAGCAGTACTTC	CASSFNQWAGGINEQYF
-	TRBJ1-2	TRBV19	TRBD1	TGTGCCAGTACCCTGGGACAGTGGCTTGGCTACACCTTC	CASTLGQWLGYTF
many	TRBJ2-2	TRBV29-1	-	TGCAGCGTTCTGGACGGGCTGAACACCGGGGAGCTGTTTTTT	CSVLDGLNTGELFF
-	TRBJ2-5	TRBV18	TRBD1	TGTGCCAGCTCCCCGGGACAGGGGATAACAGAGACCCAGTACTTC	CASSPGQGITETQYF
many	TRBJ2-7	TRBV9	TRBD1	TGTGCCAGCAGCGGCGGAACAGGGGATACCTACGAGCAGTACTTC	CASSGGTGDTYEQYF
many	TRBJ2-2	TRBV11-2	-	TGTGCCAGCAGCCAGTTGCTGAGCACCGGGGAGCTGTTTTTT	CASSQLLSTGELFF
many	TRBJ1-1	TRBV5-5	TRBD1	TGTGCCAGCAGCTTAAAACAGGGGGTCACTGAAGCTTTCTTT	CASSLKQGVTEAFF
few	TRBJ2-5	TRBV27	-	TGTGCCAGCAGTTTTCAGGACAACCAAGAGACCCAGTACTTC	CASSFQDNQETQYF
-	TRBJ2-1	TRBV5-1	TRBD2	TGCGCCAGCGGCTTGGCGGGAGACTCCTACAATGAGCAGTTCTTC	CASGLAGDSYNEQFF
few	TRBJ2-7	TRBV20-1	TRBD2	TGCAGTGCTTTCTCAAATCCGGGACTAGCGGGAGGTCGGGGTAGGGAGCAGTACTTC	CSAFSNPGLAGGRGREQYF
many	TRBJ2-3	TRBV2	TRBD1	TGTGCCAGCGGGGGGTCCGGGACAGGGCAAGATACGCAGTATTTT	CASGGSGTGQDTQYF
many	TRBJ2-3	TRBV11-3	-	TGTGCCAGCAGCCACAAAAACCTAAACACAGATACGCAGTATTTT	CASSHKNLNTDTQYF
many	TRBJ2-1	TRBV28	-	TGTGCCAGCAGTGACCCCCCGAGTGATGAGCAGTTCTTC	CASSDPPSDEQFF
many	TRBJ2-3	TRBV30	-	TGTGCCTGGAGCGTGGTAAAGGGCTATACGCAGTATTTT	CAWSVVKGYTQYF
many	TRBJ1-1	TRBV19	-	TGTGCCAGTAGAGTTAACAGCTTGAACACTGAAGCTTTCTTT	CASRVNSLNTEAFF
-	TRBJ2-5	TRBV6-1	-	TGTGCCAGCAGTGACTCGTGGACGGTGGAGACCCAGTACTTC	CASSDSWTVETQYF
-	TRBJ1-2	TRBV7-3	-	TGTGCCAGCAGCTTAACGGGGGGAGGGGGCTACACCTTC	CASSLTGGGGYTF
-	TRBJ2-7	TRBV30	-	TGTGCCTGGAAACAATCCTACGAGCAGTACTTC	CAWKQSYEQYF
-	TRBJ1-1	TRBV2	-	TGTGCCAGCGGTCTTCCTAAAGCTTTCTTT	CASGLPKAFF
-	TRBJ1-2	TRBV28	-	TGTGCCAGCAGTTTTATTTCAGGGGTTAACTATGGCTACACCTTC	CASSFISGVNYGYTF
-	TRBJ2-2	TRBV19	-	TGTGCCAGTAAAATGAGGGTAGACACCGGGGAGCTGTTTTTT	CASKMRVDTGELFF
many	TRBJ1-2	TRBV27	-	TGTGCCAGCAGCCCTGGAGGACCTAACTATGGCTACACCTTC	CASSPGGPNYGYTF
few	TRBJ1-5	TRBV18	TRBD1	TGTGCCAGCTCACCACCGGGACAGCCTAGCAATCAGCCCCAGCATTTT	CASSPPGQPSNQPQHF
many	TRBJ2-2	TRBV2	TRBD2	TGTGCCAGCAGTGAGGGTCTAGCGGGAGCGGTCGGGGAGCTGTTTTTT	CASSEGLAGAVGELFF
many	TRBJ1-1	TRBV30	TRBD1	TGTGCCTGGAGTGTACGGACAGGTCGAAAGACTGAAGCTTTCTTT	CAWSVRTGRKTEAFF
many	TRBJ2-7	TRBV28	-	TGTGCCAGCAGTCCCTACTCCGGACAATCCGAGCAGTACTTC	CASSPYSGQSEQYF
many	TRBJ1-3	TRBV20-1	-	TGCAGTGCTACCCCTGGAAACACCATATATTTT	CSATPGNTIYF
many	TRBJ2-5	TRBV11-1	-	TGTGCCAGCAGCTTAACAAAATTCGGTCAAGTTAAGGAGACCCAGTACTTC	CASSLTKFGQVKETQYF
many	TRBJ2-1	TRBV28	TRBD2	TGTGCCAGCAGCCTGACCGGACTAGCGGGAATTAGAGATGAGCAGTTCTTC	CASSLTGLAGIRDEQFF
once	TRBJ2-1	TRBV3-1	-	TGTGCCAGCAGCCGGACGGGGACTGCGAGACCTTACAATGAGCAGTTCTTC	CASSRTGTARPYNEQFF
-	TRBJ1-1	TRBV5-5	-	TGCGCCAGCAGCCAAGATCCGGGACCTCTTGAAGCTTTCTTT	CASSQDPGPLEAFF
-	TRBJ1-5	TRBV24-1	-	TGTGCCACCAGTGCCGGGTTAGGGAATCAGCCCCAGCATTTT	CATSAGLGNQPQHF
many	TRBJ1-4	TRBV6-1	-	TGTGCCAGCAGTTATTCACAGGGACGGGGTGAAAAACTGTTTTTT	CASSYSQGRGEKLFF
many	TRBJ1-1	TRBV7-2	-	TGTGCCAGCAGCTTAGATGAGAACACTGAAGCTTTCTTT	CASSLDENTEAFF
many	TRBJ2-7	TRBV12-3/TRBV12-4	TRBD2	TGTGCCAGCAGTCTTCTAGGACTAGTATCCTACGAGCAGTACTTC	CASSLLGLVSYEQYF
-	TRBJ2-1	TRBV7-2	-	TGTGCCACGGGGCGGATAGCGGTCAGTGAGCAGTTCTTC	CATGRIAVSEQFF
many	TRBJ2-3	TRBV12-3/TRBV12-4	TRBD2	TGTGCCAGCCGCCTAGCGGAACTCACAGATACGCAGTATTTT	CASRLAELTDTQYF
many	TRBJ2-4	TRBV2	-	TGTGCCAGCAGTGAAGCGCAGTATCCCAGCCTGCTTCGCCAGTATCAGTACTTC	CASSEAQYPSLLRQYQYF
many	TRBJ2-2	TRBV2	-	TGTGCCAGCAGCCCTGACAGCGGGGAGCTGTTTTTT	CASSPDSGELFF
-	TRBJ2-1	TRBV19	TRBD2	TGTGCCAGTAGTGCCCAAGCGGGAAGCTCCTACAATGAGCAGTTCTTC	CASSAQAGSSYNEQFF
many	TRBJ1-5	TRBV12-5	-	TGTGCTAGTGCTGGGACGCCGGATCAGCCCCAGCATTTT	CASAGTPDQPQHF
few	TRBJ2-7	TRBV18	TRBD1	TGTGCCAGCTCCGCCGACAGGGACTACGAGCAGTACTTC	CASSADRDYEQYF
few	TRBJ2-7	TRBV7-3	TRBD2	TGTGCCAGCAGCCCCGGAAGCGGGAGTTACGAGCAGTACTTC	CASSPGSGSYEQYF
-	TRBJ2-4	TRBV3-1	TRBD1	TGTGCCAGCAGCCGAACCGGGACAGGGTTAGCCAAAAACATTCAGTACTTC	CASSRTGTGLAKNIQYF
many	TRBJ1-1	TRBV10-3	-	TGTGCCATCAGTGAGTATGCAGCCATGAACACTGAAGCTTTCTTT	CAISEYAAMNTEAFF
-	TRBJ1-1	TRBV5-1	-	TGCGCCAGCAGCTTGGGTTCCAGTCTCACTGAAGCTTTCTTT	CASSLGSSLTEAFF